The 32 T cell receptor beta chains in this list originate from one sample, sequenced in a study of T-cell reconstitution after alpha-beta-depleted transplantation in children. This sample's TCRbeta library carried unique molecular identifier barcodes. MiXCR was run by TCRdb on the PCR reads, yielding one entry per CDR3 protein. The sample yields 450,000 to 600,000 distinct CDR3 sequences, about 33% seen once. This sample comprised PBMCs from the stem cell graft donor, obtained from the stem cell graft. Every receptor here comes from a human donor who donated a stem cell graft to a child with aplastic anemia.

This clonotype was seen more than once but under ten times. This rearrangement joins TRBV5-5 to TRBJ2-1; 10 bases match TRBD2. CDR1 and CDR2 from the germline V gene are SGHKS and YYEKEE (reference sequence). J was trimmed by 4 bases and V by 5 bases; bases with no gene match: 6. The CDR3 runs 15 residues. CDR3 amino acids: CASSTGTSVYNEQFF. The CDR3 region has the DNA TGTGCCAGCAGTACCGGGACTAGCGTATACAATGAGCAGTTCTTC.

This clonotype has a handful of counts. V gene TRBV12-3 or TRBV12-4 combines with J gene TRBJ2-7, with TRBD2 identical over 12 bases. J lost 4 bases, V lost 5 bases, and 9 bases had no gene match. CDR3 length equals 16 residues. The CDR3, as DNA: TGTGCCAGCAGTAATTGGACTAGCGGGATGGGTTACGAGCAGTACTTC. Its translation is CASSNWTSGMGYEQYF.

Only a few counts were recorded for this clonotype. The chain employs TRBV6-2 or TRBV6-3 and TRBJ2-7; D remains ambiguous. The length of the CDR3 is 13 residues. The germline CDR1 and CDR2 sequences are MNHEY and SVGEGT. V lost 4 bases and J lost 4, with 11 bases in between. The CDR3 DNA follows: TGTGCCAGCAGTTTCCCGGAAGAGTACGAGCAGTACGTC. Translating it yields CASSFPEEYEQYV.

The chain employs TRBV4-3 and TRBJ2-5; tentatively, D is TRBD1 or TRBD2 (5 bases each). Germline V CDR1 and CDR2: LGHNA, YSLEER. Trimming stripped 4 bases from V and 4 bases from J, with 16 bases between. The CDR3 totals 15 residues. Written as DNA, the CDR3 is TGCGCCAGCAGCCCCCGGCCCGGGACGACAGAGACCCAGTACTTC. Translating it yields CASSPRPGTTETQYF.

This chain uses TRBV5-5 with TRBJ2-2; the match to TRBD1 covers 9 bases. Germline loops: CDR1 SGHKS, CDR2 YYEKEE (reference sequence). This CDR3 is 18 amino acids long. Trimming took 1 base from V and 4 from J; bases not matched to a gene: 11. CDR3 sequence (DNA): TGTGCCAGCAGCTTGAAAGTAAACAGGGGGCGAGTCACCGGGGAGCTGTTTTTT. Translation: CASSLKVNRGRVTGELFF.

This clonotype came up once. The J gene is TRBJ1-1, the V gene TRBV18, with a tentative D call TRBD1 (6 bases). The CDR3 extends over 15 amino acids. Looked up from germline, CDR1 is KGHSH and CDR2 is LQKENI. The germline V and J ends were trimmed by 1 base and 5 bases, with 14 bases remaining between them. In DNA, the CDR3 is TGTGCCAGCTCACCACACAGGGAATCCAGGACTGAAGCTTTCTTT. Protein product: CASSPHRESRTEAFF.

V gene TRBV29-1 combines with J gene TRBJ2-3, with a possible D match to TRBD2 (6 bases). The CDR3 length is 12 residues. The germline V gene encodes CDR1 SQVTM and CDR2 ANQGSEA. V dropped 7 bases and J dropped 3 bases, with 11 bases sitting between them. This CDR3 is CSARLETDTQYF. In DNA, the CDR3 is TGCAGCGCCCGACTAGAAACAGATACGCAGTATTTT.

This CDR3 reads CSAREPGTSIHNEQFF. CDR3 DNA sequence: TGCAGTGCTAGAGAGCCTGGGACTAGCATCCACAATGAGCAGTTCTTC. The rearrangement uses TRBV20-1 and TRBJ2-1, with TRBD2 identical over 9 bases. The CDR3 consists of 16 residues. Germline CDR1 DFQATT, CDR2 SNEGSKA (reference sequence). The ends lost 0 bases at V and 5 bases at J; junction bases unmatched: 8.

The chain recombines TRBV7-2 with TRBJ1-4; D call uncertain. Looked up from germline, CDR1 is SGHTA and CDR2 is FQGNSA. V was pared by 2 bases and J by 4 bases, with 11 bases between. This CDR3 spans 15 amino acids. CDR3 bases: TGTGCCAGCAGCTTACTTCCCGGGAATAATGAAAAACTGTTTTTT. Amino acids: CASSLLPGNNEKLFF.

This clonotype was found a few times. This sequence joins TRBV7-2 and TRBJ1-5, with D possibly TRBD1 on 5 matching bases. The V and J ends lost 4 bases and 5 bases respectively, with 9 bases between them. The V gene's germline CDR1 is SGHTA and CDR2 FQGNSA. The CDR3 sequence is 13 residues long. For the CDR3, the DNA is TGTGCCAGCAGCTCACAGGAATATCAGCCCCAGCATTTT. This translates into CASSSQEYQPQHF. Full variable domain (rest looked up from reference TRBV7-2 and TRBJ1-5): GAGVSQSPSNKVTEKGKDVELRCDPISGHTALYWYRQSLGQGLEFLIYFQGNSAPDKSGLPSDRFSAERTGGSVSTLTIQRTQQEDSAVYLCASSSQEYQPQHFGDGTRLSIL.

This clonotype was counted only a few times. This chain joins TRBV27 and TRBJ2-7; D perhaps matches TRBD1 (5 bases). The CDR3 spans 15 residues. V lost 3 bases and J 0 bases, leaving 12 bases between the germline ends. Germline V gene lookup returns CDR1 MNHEY and CDR2 SMNVEV (reference sequence). DNA of the CDR3: TGTGCCAGCAGTTTTAACAGGTTAAGCTCCTACGAGCAGTACTTC. This translates into CASSFNRLSSYEQYF.

The genes are TRBV6-2 or TRBV6-3 and TRBJ2-6; 8 nucleotides line up with TRBD1. Germline assignment: CDR1 MNHEY and CDR2 SVGEGT. The CDR3 extends over 16 amino acids. V shed 6 bases, J shed 4 bases, and the junction held 8 bases outside the gene matches. The CDR3 nucleotides read TGTGCCAGCAGCCATAGGACAGGGCCCGGGGCCAACGTCCTGACTTTC. Residues: CASSHRTGPGANVLTF.

This clonotype showed up just a few times. The chain has TRBV7-2 and TRBJ2-7; D is unresolved. V gave up 0 bases and J gave up 6 bases, with 6 bases separating them. Per the germline V gene, CDR1 is SGHTA and CDR2 is FQGNSA. The CDR3 is made up of 12 amino acids. Written as DNA, the CDR3 is TGTGCCAGCAGCTTAGCGCAAGCCGAGCAGTACTTC. The encoded protein is CASSLAQAEQYF. Together with reference TRBV7-2 and TRBJ2-7, the CDR3 gives the full variable domain: GAGVSQSPSNKVTEKGKDVELRCDPISGHTALYWYRQSLGQGLEFLIYFQGNSAPDKSGLPSDRFSAERTGGSVSTLTIQRTQQEDSAVYLCASSLAQAEQYFGPGTRLTVT.

This chain uses TRBV27 with TRBJ2-5; the D is unclear. CDR3 length: 13 amino acids. V lost 4 bases to trimming and J lost 5 bases, with 11 bases between them. Germline V gene sequence: CDR1 MNHEY, CDR2 SMNVEV (reference sequence). Written as DNA, the CDR3 is TGTGCCAGCAGTTCACCCACCCGGGAGACCCAGTACTTC. This encodes CASSSPTRETQYF.

V is TRBV28 and J is TRBJ2-5; TRBD2 might be the D (6 bases). This CDR3 has 15 amino acids. Trimming cost V 6 bases and J 2 bases, with 16 bases left between them. Germline values: CDR1 MDHEN, CDR2 SYDVKM. The CDR3 nucleotides are TGTGCCAGCAGCCTACCGGGGGACGGGCAAGAGACCCAGTACTTC. It codes for CASSLPGDGQETQYF.

The chain is built from TRBV29-1 and TRBJ1-1; 9 positions agree with TRBD1. The CDR3 is 14 residues long. Trimming took 4 bases from V and 0 from J; bases not matched to a gene: 3. Per the germline V gene, CDR1 is SQVTM and CDR2 is ANQGSEA. CDR3 loop: CSVVGQGMNTEAFF. The CDR3 DNA is TGCAGCGTTGTTGGACAGGGGATGAACACTGAAGCTTTCTTT.

The V gene is TRBV12-3 or TRBV12-4, the J gene TRBJ1-4; D uncertain. CDR3 length: 14 amino acids. The V gene lost 6 bases and the J gene lost 6 bases, with 14 bases spanning the gap. CDR3 in amino acids: CASSLDGGDEKLFF. The CDR3 bases are TGTGCCAGCAGCCTTGACGGAGGCGATGAAAAACTGTTTTTT.

The chain carries TRBV7-8 and TRBJ1-3; tentative D call: TRBD1 (6 bases). CDR1 SGHVS and CDR2 FQNEAQ come from the germline V gene. V dropped 5 bases and J dropped 2 bases, with 13 bases sitting between them. This CDR3 spans 15 amino acids. The CDR3 nucleotides are TGTGCCAGCAGCCCCGACAGGAGGGCTGGAAACACCATATATTTT. Its protein is CASSPDRRAGNTIYF.

The table lists this clonotype with a few counts. J is TRBJ1-4 and V is TRBV3-1; D remains unclear. This CDR3 is built from 15 residues. From germline, CDR1 is LGHDT and CDR2 YNNKEL (reference sequence). Trimming removed 2 bases from V and 3 bases from J, with 10 bases in between. CDR3 sequence: CASSQQGRSNEKLFF. The DNA of the CDR3 is TGTGCCAGCAGCCAACAAGGAAGGTCTAATGAAAAACTGTTTTTT.

The CDR3 nucleotides are TGTGCCAGCAGTTACCAGACCTTGGTTGAGCAGTTCTTC. Protein sequence: CASSYQTLVEQFF. V usage is TRBV6-2 or TRBV6-3 and J usage is TRBJ2-1; no clear D. V lost 2 bases and J lost 9, with 11 bases in between. There are 13 residues in the CDR3. Germline V CDR1 and CDR2: MNHEY, SVGEGT.

This sequence joins TRBV24-1 and TRBJ2-1; 7 bases map to TRBD1. J lost 4 bases, V lost 4 bases, and 9 bases had no gene match. The CDR3 has 16 amino acids. Germline CDR1 and CDR2: KGHDR and SFDVKD. The CDR3: CATSEIGQGVYNEQFF. The CDR3 nucleotides read TGTGCCACCAGTGAAATCGGTCAGGGGGTTTACAATGAGCAGTTCTTC.

The gene calls are TRBV15 and TRBJ2-6; D remains ambiguous. V was cut by 4 bases and J by 4 bases, with 14 bases left in between. The germline V gene has CDR1 LNHNV and CDR2 YYDKDF (reference sequence). This CDR3 spans 16 amino acids. CDR3: CATSTLIAAGANVLTF. As DNA, the CDR3 is TGTGCCACCAGCACCCTGATTGCGGCGGGGGCCAACGTCCTGACTTTC.

The chain couples TRBV14 to TRBJ1-2; tentatively, D is TRBD1 (6 bases). V was cut by 4 bases and J by 4 bases, with 16 bases left in between. This CDR3 has 15 residues. The germline V gene has CDR1 SGHDN and CDR2 FVKESK. CDR3: CASSPLDRSFYGYTF. The CDR3 DNA is TGTGCCAGCAGCCCTCTCGACAGGAGTTTCTATGGCTACACCTTC.

This clonotype occurred a few times. The gene calls are TRBV5-1 and TRBJ2-5; 7 bases align to TRBD1. The length of the CDR3 is 15 residues. J gave up 4 bases and V 0 bases, and 6 bases lay outside the gene matches. The germline V gene has CDR1 SGHRS and CDR2 YFSETQ. The CDR3 DNA follows: TGCGCCAGCAGCTTGGGGGACAGAAGGGCAGAGACCCAGTACTTC. Its translation is CASSLGDRRAETQYF.

J is TRBJ2-3 and V is TRBV7-2; D gene unclear. Trimming shortened V by 1 base and J by 1 base, and 9 bases separated the two germline ends. The germline gives CDR1 SGHTA, CDR2 FQGNSA. The CDR3 contains 15 residues. CDR3 nucleotide sequence: TGTGCCAGCAGCTTAGGTTCGGCGGGCACAGATACGCAGTATTTT. Translated: CASSLGSAGTDTQYF.

The chain is built from TRBV5-1 and TRBJ2-3, with D tentatively TRBD1 or TRBD2 (6 bases each). Per the germline V gene, CDR1 is SGHRS and CDR2 is YFSETQ. V lost 4 bases and J lost 2, with 14 bases in between. The CDR3 runs 15 residues. The CDR3 nucleotides are TGCGCCAGCAGCCCACCGAGGGGGGACACAGATACGCAGTATTTT. The encoded protein is CASSPPRGDTDTQYF. Based on the CDR3 plus reference TRBV5-1 and TRBJ2-3, the full variable domain is KAGVTQTPRYLIKTRGQQVTLSCSPISGHRSVSWYQQTPGQGLQFLFEYFSETQRNKGNFPGRFSGRQFSNSRSEMNVSTLELGDSALYLCASSPPRGDTDTQYFGPGTRLTVL.

This clonotype was seen a few times. This rearrangement joins TRBV15 to TRBJ2-7; unclear D gene. This CDR3 comprises 16 residues. Trimming removed 1 base from V and 0 bases from J, with 13 bases in between. Per germline, CDR1 LNHNV and CDR2 YYDKDF (reference sequence). CDR3 sequence: CATSRGPGLNSYEQYF. In nucleotides, the CDR3 is TGTGCCACCAGCAGAGGTCCCGGGTTAAACTCCTACGAGCAGTACTTC.

The chain has TRBV6-2 or TRBV6-3 and TRBJ2-7; D uncertain. V dropped 6 bases and J dropped 4 bases, with 13 bases sitting between them. This CDR3 is built from 13 residues. Germline CDR1 is MNHEY and CDR2 is SVGEGT. CDR3 protein: CASRRSTGYEQYF. CDR3 coding DNA: TGTGCCAGCAGGAGGTCTACCGGATACGAGCAGTACTTC.

V is TRBV7-2 and J is TRBJ2-1; TRBD2 aligns across 13 bases. CDR1 SGHTA and CDR2 FQGNSA come from the germline V gene. This CDR3 is built from 16 residues. V dropped 7 bases and J dropped 1; count of bases not matched to a gene: 4. CDR3 bases: TGTGCCAGCACGACTAGCGGGAGGTCTTCCTACAATGAGCAGTTCTTC. It is translated as CASTTSGRSSYNEQFF.

This clonotype was detected only a few times. This chain links TRBV20-1 with TRBJ2-2; 9 bases line up with TRBD2. The CDR3 loop spans 15 amino acids. Per the germline V gene, CDR1 is DFQATT and CDR2 is SNEGSKA (reference sequence). V was pared by 1 base and J by 5 bases, with 5 bases of the junction left unmatched. The chain's CDR3 is CSARAGTSRTGELFF. As DNA, the CDR3 is TGCAGTGCTAGAGCCGGGACTAGCCGGACCGGGGAGCTGTTTTTT.

The table lists this clonotype with a few counts. The V gene is TRBV4-2, the J gene TRBJ2-1; perhaps TRBD1 as D (6 bases). This CDR3 spans 16 amino acids. Germline V gene data show CDR1 as LGHNA and CDR2 as YNFKEQ. Trimming left V 5 bases short and J 3 bases short, with 17 bases between. Here the CDR3 reads CASSANRDNDYNEQFF. For the CDR3, the DNA is TGTGCCAGCAGCGCAAACCGGGACAACGACTACAATGAGCAGTTCTTC.

V gene TRBV6-1 combines with J gene TRBJ1-1; 7 bases map to TRBD1. CDR1 and CDR2 from the germline V gene are MNHNS and SASEGT. Germline trimming cut 9 bases from V and 1 base from J; bases unmatched to any gene: 8. The CDR3 totals 14 residues. CDR3 nucleotides: TGTGCCAGGGAGGGAGGGACAGAGAACACTGAAGCTTTCTTT. Its translation is CAREGGTENTEAFF.